The 17 T cell receptor beta chains below all came from one sample that was sequenced in a study of human T cells and chemical hapten exposure. TCRdb re-derived calls from the RACE reads in MiXCR, one entry per CDR3 protein. The data contain tens of thousands of distinct CDR3 sequences, around 5% of them singletons. The time point denotes: healthy volunteer bleed at 6 weeks. Total RNA came from unfractionated whole blood. Sequencing used whole blood. Receptors originate from a human donor in good health. Some clones in this sample may be carry-over from other donors' samples.

The table lists this clonotype with many counts. The rearrangement links TRBV3-1 to TRBJ1-2, with a tentative D call TRBD1 (6 bases). The CDR3 is 15 amino acids. Germline loops: CDR1 LGHDT, CDR2 YNNKEL (reference sequence). Trimming shortened V by 3 bases and J by 0 bases, and 11 bases separated the two germline ends. This CDR3 reads CASSQGQPANYGYTF. The CDR3 DNA reads TGTGCCAGCAGCCAGGGACAACCCGCTAACTATGGCTACACCTTC.

This clonotype was picked up many times. The chain carries TRBV7-9 and TRBJ2-2; 8 nucleotides match TRBD1. This CDR3 spans 15 amino acids. Germline V gene sequence: CDR1 SEHNR, CDR2 FQNEAQ (reference sequence). V lost 6 bases, J lost 3 bases, and 6 bases stayed unmatched. DNA of the CDR3: TGTGCCAGCAGACTCAGGGGACAGGACACCGGGGAGCTGTTTTTT. Translating it yields CASRLRGQDTGELFF.

This clonotype was found many times. The chain recombines TRBV7-6 with TRBJ1-1; D is possibly TRBD1 (6 bases). The germline CDR1 and CDR2 sequences are SGHVS and FNYEAQ. The length of the CDR3 is 15 residues. The V end lost 7 bases, the J end lost 5 bases, and 20 bases lay between the germline ends. DNA of the CDR3: TGTGCCAGCACCCGTTTTATGAGGGGGGAAACTGAAGCTTTCTTT. Translated, it gives CASTRFMRGETEAFF.

The sample holds a few counts of this clonotype. V gene TRBV4-2 combines with J gene TRBJ1-2; 12 bases are a match to TRBD1. The CDR3 is 17 amino acids. V lost 4 bases and J lost 5; bases outside the gene matches: 11. Germline-derived CDR1 and CDR2 are LGHNA and YNFKEQ. CDR3: CASSPRGQGAPGYGYTF. The CDR3 coding sequence is TGTGCCAGCAGCCCCCGGGGACAGGGGGCGCCCGGATATGGCTACACCTTC.

The sample holds many counts of this clonotype. This chain connects TRBV5-1 to TRBJ2-4, with TRBD2 matching over 7 bases. The V gene end was trimmed by 0 bases and the J gene end by 3 bases; junction bases not matched to a gene: 6. CDR1 is SGHRS and CDR2 is YFSETQ in the germline V gene. The CDR3 extends over 16 amino acids. CDR3 in DNA: TGCGCCAGCAGCTTGGCCCTAGCGGCGGGCAAAAACATTCAGTACTTC. Translation gives CASSLALAAGKNIQYF.

This clonotype has at least ten counts. This rearrangement joins TRBV10-3 to TRBJ2-3; TRBD1 might be the D (6 bases). Germline V CDR1 and CDR2: ENHRY, SYGVKD. The V gene lost 7 bases and the J gene lost 0 bases, with 11 bases spanning the gap. The CDR3 consists of 14 residues. The CDR3 here is CAINREYSTDTQYF. The CDR3 DNA reads TGTGCCATCAACAGGGAGTACAGCACAGATACGCAGTATTTT.

The chain uses TRBV2 and TRBJ2-3; 7 bases map to TRBD2. Germline CDR1 reads SNHLY; CDR2 reads FYNNEI. Unmatched junction bases numbered 7, after V lost 3 bases and J lost 13 bases. This CDR3 is 12 amino acids long. The CDR3 is CASSDRGSLEYF. The CDR3 DNA is TGTGCCAGCAGTGACCGCGGGAGCCTGGAGTATTTT.

Many counts were recorded for this clonotype. The J gene is TRBJ1-2, the V gene TRBV5-1; 9 nucleotides line up with TRBD1. V dropped 4 bases and J dropped 0; count of bases not matched to a gene: 4. The germline CDR1 and CDR2 sequences are SGHRS and YFSETQ. The length of the CDR3 is 15 residues. CDR3 DNA: TGCGCCAGCAGCCCGGGGGACAGGGCTAACTATGGCTACACCTTC. Its protein product is CASSPGDRANYGYTF.

This clonotype has more than one count but fewer than ten. V and J are TRBV9 and TRBJ2-7, with D hard to call. Per the germline V gene, CDR1 is SGDLS and CDR2 is YYNGEE. The CDR3 length is 13 residues. Between the trimmed V and J ends, which lost 0 bases and 1 base, there was a span of 5 bases. CDR3 region: CASSVEPSYEQYF. CDR3 nucleotides: TGTGCCAGCAGCGTAGAACCTTCCTACGAGCAGTACTTC.

The table lists this clonotype with a few counts. The chain uses TRBV12-3 or TRBV12-4 and TRBJ2-1; 14 bases match TRBD2. The ends lost 5 bases at V and 6 bases at J; junction bases unmatched: 6. There are 16 residues in the CDR3. The CDR3 region is CASSPYGTSGGNEQFF. In DNA, the CDR3 is TGTGCCAGCAGTCCATACGGGACTAGCGGGGGCAATGAGCAGTTCTTC.

This clonotype was counted ten times or more. The genes are TRBV6-5 and TRBJ1-1, with 11 bases aligning to TRBD1. The CDR3 has 14 residues. Trimming removed 6 bases from V and 7 bases from J; junction bases left unmatched: 7. Germline CDR1 reads MNHEY; CDR2 reads SVGAGI. The chain's CDR3 is CASRLDRGHNEAFF. For the CDR3, the DNA is TGTGCCAGCAGGCTGGACAGGGGGCACAATGAAGCTTTCTTT.

This clonotype was picked up many times. This chain connects TRBV5-1 to TRBJ2-1, with D unresolved. The V and J ends lost 2 bases and 0 bases respectively, with 12 bases between them. Germline V CDR1 and CDR2: SGHRS, YFSETQ. The CDR3 is made up of 16 amino acids. The CDR3 region is CASSLVGLSSYNEQFF. CDR3 DNA: TGCGCCAGCAGCTTAGTCGGCCTAAGCTCCTACAATGAGCAGTTCTTC.

V gene TRBV24-1 combines with J gene TRBJ2-5; TRBD1 aligns across 11 bases. V was clipped by 3 bases and J by 4 bases; unmatched bases: 3. From germline, CDR1 is KGHDR and CDR2 SFDVKD. The CDR3 totals 15 residues. The CDR3 protein is CATSDTGTGGETQYF. In nucleotides, the CDR3 is TGTGCCACCAGTGATACCGGGACAGGGGGAGAGACCCAGTACTTC.

This clonotype was observed a few times. The chain uses TRBV20-1 and TRBJ2-6; D is unresolved. The CDR3 consists of 15 residues. CDR1 and CDR2 (germline): DFQATT, SNEGSKA (reference sequence). The germline V and J ends were trimmed by 0 bases and 4 bases, with 10 bases remaining between them. The CDR3 nucleotides are TGCAGTGCTAGAGACGGCCAATGGGGGGCCAACGTCCTGACTTTC. Translation gives CSARDGQWGANVLTF.

V is TRBV6-1 and J is TRBJ1-1; tentative D call: TRBD1 (5 bases). Germline V lookup: CDR1 MNHNS, CDR2 SASEGT. The CDR3 covers 13 residues. With 5 bases removed from V and 1 base from J, the gap between germline ends came to 8 bases. The CDR3, as DNA: TGTGCCAGCAGTTGGGACCGGAACACTGAAGCTTTCTTT. Protein product: CASSWDRNTEAFF.

This clonotype was picked up many times. The chain links TRBV6-5 to TRBJ2-7; D is unclear. This CDR3 region has 16 residues. The V end lost 5 bases, the J end lost 1 base, and 18 bases lay between the germline ends. The germline CDR1 and CDR2 sequences are MNHEY and SVGAGI. The CDR3 loop reads CASSNPGAGPSYEQYF. Written as DNA, the CDR3 is TGTGCCAGCAGTAATCCCGGCGCCGGGCCGTCCTACGAGCAGTACTTC.

In this sample, this clonotype turned up a few times. The rearrangement links TRBV28 to TRBJ1-6; D is possibly TRBD1 (5 bases). CDR1 MDHEN and CDR2 SYDVKM come from the germline V gene. The V gene lost 6 bases and the J gene lost 7 bases, with 16 bases spanning the gap. There are 15 residues in the CDR3. The CDR3 DNA is TGTGCCAGCAGCCTCAGCGGGGCGGGGAATTCACCCCTCCACTTT. Protein sequence: CASSLSGAGNSPLHF.